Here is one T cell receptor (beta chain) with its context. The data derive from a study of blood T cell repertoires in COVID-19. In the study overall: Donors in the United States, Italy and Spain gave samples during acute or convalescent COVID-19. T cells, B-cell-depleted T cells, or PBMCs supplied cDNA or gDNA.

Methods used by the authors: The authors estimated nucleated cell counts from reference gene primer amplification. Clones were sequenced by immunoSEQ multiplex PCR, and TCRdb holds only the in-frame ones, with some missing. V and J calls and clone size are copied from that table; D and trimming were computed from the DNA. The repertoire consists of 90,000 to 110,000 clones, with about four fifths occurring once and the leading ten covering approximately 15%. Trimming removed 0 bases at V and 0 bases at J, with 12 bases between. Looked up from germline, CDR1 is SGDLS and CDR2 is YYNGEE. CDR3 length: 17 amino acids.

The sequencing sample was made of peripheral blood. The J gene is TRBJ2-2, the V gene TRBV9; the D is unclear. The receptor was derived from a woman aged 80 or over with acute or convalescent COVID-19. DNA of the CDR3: TGTGCCAGCAGCGTAGTTGGAGCGCCGACGAACACCGGGGAGCTGTTTTTT. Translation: CASSVVGAPTNTGELFF. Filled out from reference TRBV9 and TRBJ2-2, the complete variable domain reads DSGVTQTPKHLITATGQRVTLRCSPRSGDLSVYWYQQSLDQGLQFLIQYYNGEERAKGNILERFSAQQFPDLHSELNLSSLELGDSALYFCASSVVGAPTNTGELFFGEGSRLTVL.